This T cell receptor (beta chain) was documented in a study of blood T cell repertoires in COVID-19. Background on the study: In each case, the material was cDNA or gDNA derived from T cells, B-cell-depleted T cells, or PBMCs.

V lost 3 bases, J lost 0 bases, and 6 bases lay in between. The germline gives CDR1 GTSNPN, CDR2 SVGIG (reference sequence). The CDR3 has 13 amino acids. As for this clone: Other nucleotide sequences from this sample produce the same CDR3.

Sequencing was performed with immunoSEQ multiplex PCR; in TCRdb, only in-frame clones are kept and a portion is missing. This sample carries more than 300,000 clones, roughly four fifths of them seen once, and the ten largest clones take about 5%. Recruits, aged roughly 18 to 100 years, lived in approximately 26 US areas. The V gene is TRBV30, the J gene TRBJ1-5; D remains unclear. This sequence originates from a woman between 45 and 60 years old who had recovered from COVID-19. Sequenced sample: PBMCs or T cells enriched from blood (not recorded which). The CDR3 sequence is CAWSPNSNQPQHF. CDR3 sequence (DNA): TGTGCCTGGAGCCCTAATAGCAATCAGCCCCAGCATTTT.